Below, 2 T cell receptor beta chains from the same sample are listed, as sequenced in a study of CD8 T cells in ankylosing spondylitis. For these receptors, no antigen is known. TCRdb ran MiXCR on the 5' RACE reads and lists one entry per CDR3 protein. The sample lists about 700,000 distinct CDR3 sequences, about 20% occurring once. Study-level findings and limits: Among TCR beta sequences, a motif of several highly homologous variants appeared characteristic of ankylosing spondylitis blood.

The sequenced sample was blood, either unsorted or a sorted T cell fraction (not recorded which). Source of these receptors: a male donor with ankylosing spondylitis.

This clonotype was observed a handful of times. The chain uses TRBV3-1 and TRBJ1-2; possibly TRBD1 for D (6 bases). With 3 bases removed from V and 2 bases from J, the gap between germline ends came to 13 bases. There are 15 residues in the CDR3. Per the germline V gene, CDR1 is LGHDT and CDR2 is YNNKEL (reference sequence). CDR3 loop: CASSQDSRLNYGYTF. DNA for the CDR3: TGTGCCAGCAGCCAGGACAGCCGCCTCAACTATGGCTACACCTTC.

This clonotype was observed a handful of times. The chain recombines TRBV12-3 or TRBV12-4 with TRBJ2-2, with 9 positions matching TRBD2. The length of the CDR3 is 15 residues. The J segment lost 2 bases and the V segment lost 5 bases, leaving 3 bases of the junction unmatched. CDR3 coding DNA: TGTGCCAGCAGTAGGACTAGCGTTAACACCGGGGAGCTGTTTTTT. This gives the protein CASSRTSVNTGELFF.